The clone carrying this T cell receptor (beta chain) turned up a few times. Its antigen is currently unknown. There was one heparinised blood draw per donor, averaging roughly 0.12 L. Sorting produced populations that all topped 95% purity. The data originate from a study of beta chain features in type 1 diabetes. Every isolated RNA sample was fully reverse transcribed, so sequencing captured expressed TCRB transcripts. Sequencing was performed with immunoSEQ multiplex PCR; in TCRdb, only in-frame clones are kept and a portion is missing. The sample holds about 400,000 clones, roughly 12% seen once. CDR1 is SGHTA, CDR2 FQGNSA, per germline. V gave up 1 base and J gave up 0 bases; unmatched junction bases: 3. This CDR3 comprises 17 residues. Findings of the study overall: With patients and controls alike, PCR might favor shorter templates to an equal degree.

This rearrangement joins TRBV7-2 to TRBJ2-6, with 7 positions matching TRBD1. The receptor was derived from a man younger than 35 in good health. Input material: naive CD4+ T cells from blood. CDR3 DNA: TGTGCCAGCAGCTTAGTGGGACAGCACTCTGGGGCCAACGTCCTGACTTTC. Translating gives CASSLVGQHSGANVLTF.